This TCR beta chain came from a study of cytomegalovirus exposure and HLA in healthy donors. Looking at the study overall: Later analysis reported that the roughly 120 validation repertoires shared the platform of the approximately 620 first-cohort repertoires.

This table comes from immunoSEQ multiplex PCR, and its TCRdb copy is limited to in-frame clones, with some not included. The sample includes some 120,000 clones, around nine tenths of them seen just once. The donors were in the approximately 120-subject validation cohort, distinct from the roughly 700-subject first cohort. Study-level findings and limits: Cytomegalovirus association was listed for 150 or so TCR beta chains. In vitro data verified three CMV-associated chains as specific for CMV antigens.

On this clone itself: No antigen is known for it.

V lost 5 bases, J lost 7 bases, and 6 bases stayed unmatched. Germline CDR1 reads PRHDT; CDR2 reads FYEKMQ (reference sequence). There are 15 residues in the CDR3. V gene TRBV13 combines with J gene TRBJ2-3; 13 positions agree with TRBD2. Sequenced sample: PBMCs. This sequence originates from a young woman in good health and CMV-seronegative. The CDR3: CASSRTSGGPHTQYF. The CDR3 DNA sequence: TGTGCCAGCAGCCGGACTAGCGGGGGCCCGCATACGCAGTATTTT.